These 18 T cell receptor beta chains share one sample of origin, sequenced in a study of CD8+CD57+ T cells in acquired aplastic anemia. TCR beta VDJ and CDR3 profiling used genomic DNA as template. In TCRdb, the reads were re-called with MiXCR into one record per CDR3 protein. The sample records approximately 95,000 distinct CDR3 sequences, roughly two thirds being singletons. An expansion of CD8+CD57+ cells by flow cytometry had been shown in patients chosen for sequencing. Sample: sorted CD4+, CD8+, or CD8+CD57+ T cells (not recorded which) from PBMCs. The receptors shown here come from a human donor with aplastic anemia.

The table lists this clonotype with many counts. The gene calls are TRBV4-2 and TRBJ2-3, with D possibly being TRBD1 (7 bases). The germline V and J ends were trimmed by 4 bases and 3 bases, with 14 bases remaining between them. The CDR3 sequence is 15 residues long. Germline CDR1 LGHNA, CDR2 YNFKEQ. Here the CDR3 DNA reads TGTGCCAGCAGCCCCCAGGCAGGGGGGACAGATACGCAGTATTTT. As protein: CASSPQAGGTDTQYF.

The CDR3, as DNA: TGTGCCACCACCTGGACAGGTTTAAAACACGAGCAGTACTTC. It yields the protein CATTWTGLKHEQYF. This chain joins TRBV24-1 and TRBJ2-7; 7 nucleotides agree with TRBD1. The CDR3 runs 14 residues. CDR1 is KGHDR and CDR2 is SFDVKD in the germline V gene. With 8 bases clipped from V and 5 bases from J, the junction kept 11 bases outside the gene matches.

Regarding this clonotype: The junction does not match germline at one end; this may be a read error. This chain links TRBV10-2 with TRBJ1-3, with D uncertain. The CDR3 covers 16 residues. From germline, CDR1 is WSHSY and CDR2 SAAADI. The CDR3 DNA is TGTGCCAGCAGTGAATACGCGCCAGGTGGGGGAAACACCATATATTTT. This encodes CASSEYAPGGGNTIYF.

This clonotype was counted a few times. The CDR3 bases are TGTGCCAGCAGCTCCATAAACACTGAAGCTTTCTTT. Protein sequence: CASSSINTEAFF. The chain recombines TRBV9 with TRBJ1-1, with D hard to call. The CDR3 is 12 amino acids. Trimming pared 4 bases from V and 2 bases from J, leaving 6 bases between. Germline V gene sequence: CDR1 SGDLS, CDR2 YYNGEE.

V is TRBV2 and J is TRBJ2-3; D is uncertain. The CDR3 covers 16 residues. The germline V and J ends were trimmed by 4 bases and 0 bases, with 14 bases remaining between them. Germline lookup yields CDR1 SNHLY and CDR2 FYNNEI. The CDR3 DNA reads TGTGCCAGCAGTGTCCCAGTTACCCCGAGCACAGATACGCAGTATTTT. Amino acid sequence: CASSVPVTPSTDTQYF.

CDR3 DNA sequence: TGCAGTGCTAGGGTGTTGGAGGGTATCGGCAATCAGCCCCAGCATTTT. The encoded protein is CSARVLEGIGNQPQHF. The V gene is TRBV20-1, the J gene TRBJ1-5; D call uncertain. V lost 3 bases, J lost 2 bases, and 17 bases lay in between. This CDR3 contains 16 residues. Germline V gene data show CDR1 as DFQATT and CDR2 as SNEGSKA (reference sequence).

The gene calls are TRBV2 and TRBJ1-6; no firm D call. The CDR3 is made up of 14 amino acids. The V gene's germline CDR1 is SNHLY and CDR2 FYNNEI. V lost 6 bases, J lost 7 bases, and 13 bases lay in between. CDR3 DNA sequence: TGTGCCAGCAGCGTACTCACGGAGAATTCACCCCTCCACTTT. Translating it yields CASSVLTENSPLHF. Together with reference TRBV2 and TRBJ1-6, the CDR3 gives the full variable domain: EPEVTQTPSHQVTQMGQEVILRCVPISNHLYFYWYRQILGQKVEFLVSFYNNEISEKSEIFDDQFSVERPDGSNFTLKIRSTKLEDSAMYFCASSVLTENSPLHFGNGTRLTVT.

This chain joins TRBV10-3 and TRBJ2-1; 8 bases are shared with TRBD2. Germline V lookup: CDR1 ENHRY, CDR2 SYGVKD. The J segment lost 6 bases and the V segment lost 10 bases, leaving 8 bases of the junction unmatched. The CDR3 is 13 residues long. The chain's CDR3 is CATYGLASNEQFF. CDR3 in DNA: TGTGCCACCTACGGACTAGCCAGCAATGAGCAGTTCTTC.

The CDR3 here is CASSRAVSNQPQHF. The CDR3 region has the DNA TGTGCCAGTAGTCGGGCAGTTAGCAATCAGCCCCAGCATTTT. This sequence joins TRBV19 and TRBJ1-5; no firm D call. Germline assignment: CDR1 LNHDA and CDR2 SQIVND (reference sequence). This CDR3 spans 14 amino acids. With 5 bases removed from V and 0 bases from J, the gap between germline ends came to 8 bases.

The V call is TRBV10-3, the J call TRBJ2-7; TRBD1 matches at 7 bases. The length of the CDR3 is 15 residues. Germline V gives CDR1 ENHRY, CDR2 SYGVKD. J gave up 3 bases and V 2 bases, and 7 bases lay outside the gene matches. The CDR3, as DNA: TGTGCCATCAGTGAGGGACAGGCTCAACTCTACGAGCAGTACTTC. This codes for CAISEGQAQLYEQYF.

Comment on this clonotype: One end of the junction fails to match germline, which may point to a read error. This chain connects TRBV25-1 to TRBJ1-3; TRBD1 agrees at 7 bases. Germline V lookup: CDR1 MGHDK, CDR2 SYGVNS. The CDR3 loop spans 15 amino acids. In DNA form, the CDR3 reads TGTGCCAGCGGTGAACAGGGGCCCTCTGGAAACACCATATATTTT. It specifies CASGEQGPSGNTIYF.

V is TRBV6-2 or TRBV6-3 and J is TRBJ2-7; possible D gene TRBD2, 6 bases. This CDR3 has 18 amino acids. Germline loops: CDR1 MNHEY, CDR2 SVGEGT. V was trimmed by 0 bases and J by 2 bases, leaving 20 bases between them. CDR3 protein: CASSYSAAGPMAPYEQYF. The CDR3 DNA is TGTGCCAGCAGTTACTCGGCGGCGGGGCCGATGGCGCCCTACGAGCAGTACTTC.

The V and J genes are TRBV2 and TRBJ2-3, with a weak D call TRBD1 (6 bases). V shed 8 bases and J shed 6 bases, with 21 bases lying between them. The CDR3 extends over 15 amino acids. Germline V CDR1 and CDR2: SNHLY, FYNNEI. CDR3 sequence reads: CASAPGQSITDTQYF. The CDR3, as DNA: TGTGCCAGCGCCCCAGGACAGAGCATCACGGATACGCAGTATTTT.

With respect to this clonotype: An end of the junction differs from the germline gene, which may be a read error. The chain couples TRBV25-1 to TRBJ1-2, with 7 bases aligning to TRBD1. Germline V gives CDR1 MGHDK, CDR2 SYGVNS. This CDR3 contains 14 residues. The CDR3: CASSEMTGNYGYTF. DNA for the CDR3: TGTGCCAGCAGTGAGATGACAGGGAACTATGGGTACACCTTC.

This chain joins TRBV12-3 or TRBV12-4 and TRBJ2-3; the D gene is possibly TRBD2 (5 bases). The CDR3 spans 13 residues. The V end was cut by 8 bases, the J end by 2 bases, with 11 bases between. CDR3 in amino acids: CASSAAITDTQYF. CDR3 bases: TGTGCCAGCTCAGCGGCGATCACAGATACGCAGTATTTT.

The chain uses TRBV6-1 and TRBJ2-3; possibly TRBD2 for D (5 bases). Germline-derived CDR1 and CDR2 are MNHNS and SASEGT. Trimming pared 1 base from V and 1 base from J, leaving 9 bases between. This CDR3 is built from 15 residues. The chain's CDR3 is CASSEGTRGTDTQYF. As DNA, the CDR3 is TGTGCCAGCAGTGAAGGGACGCGGGGCACAGATACGCAGTATTTT.

V and J are TRBV5-1 and TRBJ1-1; D ambiguous. V was shortened by 0 bases and J by 1 base, with 10 bases between the two germline ends. Germline-derived CDR1 and CDR2 are SGHRS and YFSETQ. CDR3 length: 15 amino acids. CDR3 in DNA: TGCGCCAGCAGCTTGGAGATAAGGGAGAACACTGAAGCTTTCTTT. This translates into CASSLEIRENTEAFF.

Ten or more counts support this clonotype. This sequence joins TRBV12-3 or TRBV12-4 and TRBJ1-1; TRBD1 is a possible D gene (5 bases). Trimming cost V 0 bases and J 1 base, with 6 bases left between them. The CDR3 is 14 amino acids. This CDR3 reads CASSLAGGNTEAFF. CDR3 nucleotide sequence: TGTGCCAGCAGTTTAGCGGGGGGGAACACTGAAGCTTTCTTT.